The clone carrying this TCR beta chain was observed at least ten times. These data belong to a study of regulatory T cells in long-lasting Graves disease. The germline V gene has CDR1 SEHNR and CDR2 FQNEAQ (reference sequence). This CDR3 spans 11 amino acids. Trimming took off 6 bases at V and 5 bases at J, with 7 bases between the two ends. The time point here: persistent/refractory GD, antithyroid drugs over 5 years with positive TRAb. PBMC-extracted RNA yielded the TCR library. Both iRepertoire HTBI primers and Arm-PCR of CDR3 regions were used to build the TCR beta libraries. TCRdb ran MiXCR on the multiplex PCR reads and lists one entry per CDR3 protein. Here the sample spans roughly 430,000 distinct CDR3 sequences, 21% being singletons.

Sequenced material: peripheral blood mononuclear cells (PBMCs), taken when the disease was refractory, from a patient treated with antithyroid drugs. The TCR was taken from a female donor with Graves disease. The chain recombines TRBV7-9 with TRBJ2-5; D is ambiguous. CDR3 sequence: CASRVRETQYF. As DNA, the CDR3 is TGTGCCAGCAGGGTGAGGGAGACCCAGTACTTC.